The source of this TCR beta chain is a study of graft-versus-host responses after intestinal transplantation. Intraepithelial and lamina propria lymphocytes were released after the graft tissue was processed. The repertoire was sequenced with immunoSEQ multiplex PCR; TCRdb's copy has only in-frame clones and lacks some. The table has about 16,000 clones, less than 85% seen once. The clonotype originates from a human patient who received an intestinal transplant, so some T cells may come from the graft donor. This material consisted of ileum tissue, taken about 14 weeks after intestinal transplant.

CDR3 in amino acids: CASSLERGSPGDTQYF. The CDR3 DNA sequence: TGTGCCAGCAGTCTGGAGCGGGGAAGTCCAGGAGATACGCAGTATTTT. The chain combines TRBV25-1 with TRBJ2-3, with TRBD2 identical over 7 bases. Losses at the gene ends were 5 bases for V and 5 bases for J; bases not matched to a gene: 13. CDR3 size: 16 residues. Germline V lookup: CDR1 MGHDK, CDR2 SYGVNS.